This T cell receptor beta chain was captured in a study of OX40 agonist ivuxolimab in advanced cancers. Study-wide context: Ivuxolimab was a fully human IgG2 agonistic monoclonal antibody targeting the costimulatory receptor OX40 (CD134). The purpose of peripheral TCRbeta sequencing was to test whether ivuxolimab changed TCR sequence diversity and led to clonal T-cell expansion. The dose-escalation cohort was 82.7% male with a mean age of approximately 60 years, ranging from roughly 20 to 80. Among the approximately 50 dose-escalation patients, some 19 had hepatocellular carcinoma, approximately 15 melanoma, 9 renal cell carcinoma and 9 head and neck cancer. Three dose-escalation patients achieved partial responses, one with hepatocellular carcinoma and two with cutaneous melanoma. The paper reports the monotherapy dose-escalation portion (N = 52 patients) of the phase I ivuxolimab trial. Patients were allowed to have had prior anti-PD-1, anti-PD-L1 or anti-CTLA-4 therapy, and around two fifths of the dose-escalation patients had been treated with checkpoint inhibitors. Intravenous ivuxolimab was administered to patients every 2 weeks at six dose levels: 0.01, 0.1, 0.3, 1.5, 3 and 10 mg/kg. The full study reports these points: Which antigens the clonally expanded peripheral T cells were specific for was not determined. At doses from 0.1 to 3.0 mg/kg, clonal expansion was seen in both CD4+ and CD8+ blood T cells between baseline and week 6. Low levels of normalized T-cell clonal expansion were also seen in some patients who did not respond. On average, CD8+ T cells showed more expanded clones than CD4+ T cells after ivuxolimab. In the 0.1-3.0 mg/kg groups, partial responders were among the patients with the lowest normalized peripheral clonal expansion, particularly in CD8+ T cells.

Genomic DNA was extracted from sorted cells for sequencing of the TCRbeta CDR3 region. The immunoSEQ Assay was used for sequencing of TCRbeta CDR3 regions. In TCRdb, the immuneACCESS table is reduced to in-frame sequences with V and J assigned. These tables do not hold every clone; where another copy was compared, an unresolved V gene accounts for under half, and the others remain unexplained. Here the sample has 71,000 or so clones; around 80% occur a single time. The ten largest clones represent about 8.2% of the sample. The trial excluded patients who had a history of autoimmune disease or who were on systemic immunosuppression. Peripheral blood for TCR sequencing was drawn from every dose cohort at baseline, at cycle 4 day 1 and at cycle 7 day 1. The samples were drawn from a first-in-human, open-label, multicenter phase I dose-escalation trial of ivuxolimab. Adults with locally advanced or metastatic head and neck squamous cell, hepatocellular, melanoma or renal cell carcinoma were enrolled in the trial. Before TCR sequencing, CD4+ and CD8+ T cells were separately sorted from peripheral blood.

As concerns this clone: Its antigen is currently not known. Base-call qualities are not available, and no considerably larger clone is one nucleotide away.

Taken from cysteine to phenylalanine, the CDR3 has 13 residues. Left in the record is the CDR3 DNA by itself, 39 bases read in frame from the first base. From the germline V gene, CDR1 is SGHAT and CDR2 is FQNNGV. V is pared back by 1 base and J by 0 bases, with 3 bases lying between the germline termini. Sequences were derived from CD4+ or CD8+ T cells sorted from blood, sampled in a trial of the OX40 agonist ivuxolimab. This sequence was found in an adult with an advanced solid tumor such as melanoma, head and neck, liver or kidney cancer. This chain joins TRBV11-2 to TRBJ1-1; the D gene remains uncertain. The nucleotide sequence is given as TGTGCCAGCAGCTTAGGCCTGAACACTGAAGCTTTCTTT. This codes for CASSLGLNTEAFF.